This T cell receptor (beta chain) derives from a study of T cells in Graves' hyperthyroidism and ophthalmopathy. Study background: Once the initial diagnosis was made, peripheral blood was obtained before any treatment.

The study enrolled patients aged 18 to 65 with newly diagnosed hyperthyroidism of under 2 months' duration. This clonotype was picked up many times. Its antigen is not identified. The investigators amplified TCR beta CDR3 regions from RNA transcripts. First-round RT-PCR targeting the TCR CDR3 was performed with the HTBI primer set. TCRdb redid the calling of the multiplex PCR reads with MiXCR, one entry per CDR3 protein. Of hundreds of thousands of distinct CDR3 sequences detected, about 15% appear once; the ten largest clones hold roughly 14%. Whole-study findings and limits: Blood held most thyroid clonotypes expanded above 0.001 frequency. It was a median approximately six months before onset that the model predicted ophthalmopathy.

Per the germline V gene, CDR1 is MNHEY and CDR2 is SMNVEV (reference sequence). The CDR3 extends over 17 amino acids. The V gene end was trimmed by 6 bases and the J gene end by 2 bases; junction bases not matched to a gene: 7. V and J are TRBV27 and TRBJ2-3, with TRBD2 matching 14 bases. Material for sequencing was blood. This TCR derives from a woman aged 40-49 years with Graves' hyperthyroidism. The CDR3 spells CASSTRLAGGLTDTQYF. The CDR3 region has the DNA TGTGCCAGCAGCACCCGACTAGCGGGAGGGCTCACAGATACGCAGTATTTT.